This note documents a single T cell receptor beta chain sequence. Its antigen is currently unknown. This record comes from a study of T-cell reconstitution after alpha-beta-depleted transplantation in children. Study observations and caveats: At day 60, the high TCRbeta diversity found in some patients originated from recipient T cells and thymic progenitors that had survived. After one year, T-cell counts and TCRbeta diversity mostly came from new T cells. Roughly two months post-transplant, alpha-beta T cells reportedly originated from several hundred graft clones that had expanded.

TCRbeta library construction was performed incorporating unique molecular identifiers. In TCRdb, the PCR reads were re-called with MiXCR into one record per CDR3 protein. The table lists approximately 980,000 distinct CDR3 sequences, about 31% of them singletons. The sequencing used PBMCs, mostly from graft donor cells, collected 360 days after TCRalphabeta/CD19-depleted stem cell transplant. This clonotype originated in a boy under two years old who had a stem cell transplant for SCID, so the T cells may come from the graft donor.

CDR3 in DNA: TGTGCCAGCAGCTTTACGGGACCAGACACCGGGGAGCTGTTTTTT. The encoded protein is CASSFTGPDTGELFF. The chain carries TRBV5-5 and TRBJ2-2, with D possibly being TRBD1 or TRBD2 (5 bases each). Between the trimmed V and J ends, which lost 2 bases and 3 bases, there was a span of 11 bases. Looked up from germline, CDR1 is SGHKS and CDR2 is YYEKEE (reference sequence). The CDR3 is 15 amino acids.